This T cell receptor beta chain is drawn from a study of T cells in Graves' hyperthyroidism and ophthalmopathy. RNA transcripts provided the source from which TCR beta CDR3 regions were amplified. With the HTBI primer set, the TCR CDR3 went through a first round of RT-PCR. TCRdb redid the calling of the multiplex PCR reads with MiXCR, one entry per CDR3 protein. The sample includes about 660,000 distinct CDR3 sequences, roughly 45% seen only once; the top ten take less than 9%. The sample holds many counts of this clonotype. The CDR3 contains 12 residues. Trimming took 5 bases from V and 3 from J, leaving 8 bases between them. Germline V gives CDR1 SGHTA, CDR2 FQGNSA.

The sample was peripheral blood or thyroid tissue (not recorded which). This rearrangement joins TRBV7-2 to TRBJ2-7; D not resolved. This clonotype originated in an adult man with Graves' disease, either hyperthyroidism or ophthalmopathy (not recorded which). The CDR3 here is CASSRTDYEQYF. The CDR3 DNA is TGTGCCAGCAGCCGAACCGACTACGAGCAGTACTTC.